This T cell receptor beta chain was documented in a study of blood T cells in healthy people across ages (dated by TCRdb to 2014 to 2015). Turning to the overall study: In model experiments, template switching captured roughly one uniquely barcoded TCR beta cDNA molecule for every two T cells. Using the same blood draw, the study looked at two additional independent replicas of 1 million unique cDNA reads for two donors, one aged 18 to 30 and the other aged 80 or older. Donors were grouped into four age groups: young (average 16 years), middle-aged (39), aged (around 56) and long-lived (just over 80). The study measured age-related changes in TCR beta repertoire diversity using deep sequencing normalized with unique cDNA molecular identifiers. To avoid experimental bias, donors of different ages were spread randomly across the sequencing lanes.

The approximately 39 donors, aged about 6 to 95 years, were systemically healthy Caucasian individuals from Russia. Around 10 milliliters of peripheral blood were drawn from each donor into EDTA-treated Vacutainer tubes. PBMCs were isolated by Ficoll-Paque density-gradient centrifugation, with at least 6.5 million obtained per sample. Trizol reagent was used to extract total RNA from PBMCs, with at least 6 micrograms per sample. Naive CD45RAhigh/CD27high T cell percentages were measured by flow cytometry on a PBMC aliquot from every donor. The receptor library was made with 5' RACE. Instrument used: Illumina HiSeq 2500. A second PCR of about 6 to 11 cycles was performed with a sample-barcoded 5' primer and a J-beta primer mix. A unique molecular identifier was introduced onto each TCR beta cDNA molecule by a template-switch 5' adaptor carrying 12 random nucleotides. Each sample yielded at least 2.5 million CDR3-containing paired-end reads. All of the RNA was converted into first-strand cDNA using the Mint cDNA synthesis kit, with a TRBC-specific oligonucleotide serving as the primer. Following uracil-DNA glycosylase treatment, all cDNA underwent a first 18-cycle PCR with the universal primers M1SS and BC2_uni_R. The authors processed their data as follows. For normalization, 1 million high-quality reads were randomly selected from each sample, with every read carrying a distinct molecular identifier. Instead of being binned into consensus sequences, reads with shared molecular identifiers were discarded. MiTCR, with a Q25 quality threshold and the strictest error-elimination algorithm, was used for CDR3 identification, clonotype clustering and error correction. Lower-bound total TCR beta diversity was estimated with a nonparametric unseen species model using Euler transformation. TCRdb reprocessed the public reads (quality trimming at Q25 with fastp, clone calling with MiXCR) and kept in-frame beta chains. Here each entry gathers all rows of one CDR3 protein and keeps the most common genes and DNA. The V and J calls and clone size are TCRdb's, not the authors'. The sample table lists some 700,000 distinct CDR3 sequences, about 42% of them with a count of one. 20% to 25% of the sample belongs to the ten largest clones.

Overall study outcomes, separate from this receptor: The CMV infection status of donors was not known, potentially confounding age-related changes in expanded clonotypes. The long-lived group showed more naive CD4+ T cells, fewer expanded clones and increased TCR diversity than the aged group, suggesting age selection. There was a strong correlation between observed TCR beta diversity and the percentage of naive T cells measured by flow cytometry. Conclusive comparison of naive and antigen-experienced compartments was prevented by the profiling of bulk unsorted PBMCs. Estimates of total diversity based on one million sequenced T cells were regarded as lower bounds and as underestimates. Observed TCR beta diversity per million T cells fell roughly linearly with age, and a significant reduction was already apparent by age roughly 40.

Spanning cysteine to phenylalanine, the CDR3 consists of 14 amino acids. Solely the CDR3 DNA is kept, with 42 bases framed from the first base. CDR1 SQVTM and CDR2 ANQGSEA are derived from the germline V gene. V loses 3 bases at its end and J loses 5 bases; junction bases beyond the gene matches: 6. A word on this clonotype: Its cognate antigen has yet to be identified. Base qualities are not at hand, and no much larger clone is one base apart.

Recombination connected TRBV29-1 to TRBJ1-5; 8 bases in the middle match TRBD1. Sequencing used blood. This sequence was found in a woman aged 60-75 years in good health. DNA sequence: TGCAGCGTTGAGGGGACAGGTTATGATCAGCCCCAGCATTTT. Translated, it reads CSVEGTGYDQPQHF.